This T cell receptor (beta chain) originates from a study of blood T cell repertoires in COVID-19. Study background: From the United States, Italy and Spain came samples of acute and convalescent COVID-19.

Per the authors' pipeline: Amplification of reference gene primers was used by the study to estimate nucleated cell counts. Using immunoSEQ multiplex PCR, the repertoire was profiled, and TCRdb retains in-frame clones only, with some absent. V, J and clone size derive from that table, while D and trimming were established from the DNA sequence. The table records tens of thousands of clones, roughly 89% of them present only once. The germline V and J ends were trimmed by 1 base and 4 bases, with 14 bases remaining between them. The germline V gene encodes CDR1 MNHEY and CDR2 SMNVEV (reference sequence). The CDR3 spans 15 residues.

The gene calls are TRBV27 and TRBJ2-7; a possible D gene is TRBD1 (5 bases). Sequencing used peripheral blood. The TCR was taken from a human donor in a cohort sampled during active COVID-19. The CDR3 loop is CASSLLPGSRYEQYF. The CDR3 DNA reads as TGTGCCAGCAGTTTATTACCAGGGTCGAGATACGAGCAGTACTTC.